These 27 T cell receptor beta chains were sequenced from one sample in a study of PD-L1 blockade in urothelial cancer. Produced via immunoSEQ multiplex PCR; TCRdb's table is partial and in-frame only. The repertoire has about 38,000 clones, around 90% of them found once; the top ten carry around 8.3%. The source material was PBMCs, sampled around atezolizumab (anti-PD-L1) treatment. These TCRs come from a man in his 70s with urothelial cancer.

CDR3 sequence: CASSQEQYQETQYF. The CDR3 DNA sequence: TGCGCCAGCAGCCAAGAACAGTACCAAGAGACCCAGTACTTC. This rearrangement joins TRBV4-1 to TRBJ2-5, with D unresolved. The germline CDR1 and CDR2 sequences are MGHRA and YSYEKL. V gave up 0 bases and J gave up 0 bases, with 5 bases separating them. The CDR3 runs to 14 residues.

This chain links TRBV6-6 with TRBJ1-2; D unclear. CDR3 size: 12 residues. Germline V lookup: CDR1 MNHNY, CDR2 SVGAGI (reference sequence). Trimming removed 6 bases from V and 5 bases from J, with 10 bases in between. Here the CDR3 reads CASSGGEYGYTF. DNA for the CDR3: TGTGCCAGCAGCGGTGGGGAGTATGGCTACACCTTC.

This clone appeared once. This sequence joins TRBV7-9 and TRBJ2-2; 8 bases agree with TRBD1. Trimming cost V 4 bases and J 5 bases; bases outside gene matches: 6. Germline assignment: CDR1 SEHNR and CDR2 FQNEAQ (reference sequence). The CDR3 spans 15 residues. The CDR3, as DNA: TGTGCCAGCAGCTCAGGACAGGGTTGGACCGGGGAGCTGTTTTTT. Amino acids: CASSSGQGWTGELFF.

The chain is built from TRBV6-5 and TRBJ1-3; D is possibly TRBD1 (5 bases). This CDR3 region has 15 residues. Trimming cost V 0 bases and J 4 bases, with 10 bases left between them. Germline V gene sequence: CDR1 MNHEY, CDR2 SVGAGI. CDR3 sequence reads: CASSYSLGAGNTIYF. The CDR3 region has the DNA TGTGCCAGCAGTTACTCGTTAGGGGCCGGAAACACCATATATTTT.

The chain employs TRBV5-4 and TRBJ2-5; 7 bases fit TRBD2. CDR1 and CDR2 (germline): SGHNT, YYREEE (reference sequence). V trimming: 1 base; J trimming: 7 bases; junction bases outside the gene matches: 4. The CDR3 is 13 residues long. The CDR3 nucleotides are TGTGCCAGCAGCTTGACTAGCGAGAGGACCCAGTACTTC. Translating it yields CASSLTSERTQYF.

The rearrangement links TRBV5-4 to TRBJ2-7; TRBD2 agrees at 7 bases. Per the germline V gene, CDR1 is SGHNT and CDR2 is YYREEE (reference sequence). With 4 bases clipped from V and 2 bases from J, the junction kept 9 bases outside the gene matches. The CDR3 totals 15 residues. The CDR3: CASSPWAGEPYEQYF. In nucleotides, the CDR3 is TGTGCCAGCAGCCCCTGGGCGGGAGAGCCCTACGAGCAGTACTTC. The full variable domain, with the rest looked up from reference TRBV5-4 and TRBJ2-7, is ETGVTQSPTHLIKTRGQQVTLRCSSQSGHNTVSWYQQALGQGPQFIFQYYREEENGRGNFPPRFSGLQFPNYSSELNVNALELDDSALYLCASSPWAGEPYEQYFGPGTRLTVT.

This clone was recorded only once. This chain links TRBV7-2 with TRBJ1-3; D might be TRBD1 (6 bases). Per the germline V gene, CDR1 is SGHTA and CDR2 is FQGNSA. Trimming stripped 4 bases from V and 4 bases from J, with 17 bases between. The CDR3 extends over 16 amino acids. DNA for the CDR3: TGTGCCAGCAGCTCGGGTGGGGGGGGCTTGGGAAACACCATATATTTT. This translates into CASSSGGGGLGNTIYF.

This clone showed up just once. The chain is built from TRBV19 and TRBJ1-2, with D possibly TRBD1 on 6 matching bases. The CDR3 totals 13 residues. In germline, CDR1 is LNHDA, CDR2 SQIVND (reference sequence). Trimming removed 10 bases from V and 0 bases from J, with 12 bases in between. CDR3 sequence: CATRQAANYGYTF. For the CDR3, the DNA is TGTGCCACGAGACAGGCGGCTAACTATGGCTACACCTTC.

The chain carries TRBV5-4 and TRBJ1-1; the match to TRBD1 covers 9 bases. J gave up 3 bases and V 3 bases, and 9 bases lay outside the gene matches. The CDR3 has 16 amino acids. CDR1 and CDR2 (germline): SGHNT, YYREEE (reference sequence). The CDR3 here is CASSSANRGRHTEAFF. CDR3 bases: TGTGCCAGCAGCTCAGCTAACAGGGGGCGGCACACTGAAGCTTTCTTT.

The chain recombines TRBV28 with TRBJ1-3; D may be TRBD1 (6 bases). This CDR3 is 16 amino acids long. The V gene lost 3 bases and the J gene lost 3 bases, with 15 bases spanning the gap. Germline V CDR1 and CDR2: MDHEN, SYDVKM. The CDR3 spells CASSFRGLKYGNTIYF. In nucleotides, the CDR3 is TGTGCCAGCAGTTTTAGGGGGTTAAAGTATGGAAACACCATATATTTT.

The rearrangement links TRBV12-5 to TRBJ1-5; TRBD1 is a possible D gene (6 bases). Trimming took 6 bases from V and 6 from J, leaving 12 bases between them. Germline V gives CDR1 LGHNT, CDR2 FRNRAP. The CDR3 extends over 13 amino acids. The CDR3, as DNA: TGTGCTAGTGGATCAGGGGCGGGTCAGCCCCAGCATTTT. It codes for CASGSGAGQPQHF.

V and J are TRBV6-5 and TRBJ2-3; TRBD1 matches at 10 bases. Germline lookup yields CDR1 MNHEY and CDR2 SVGAGI. The CDR3 has 16 amino acids. J gave up 4 bases and V 0 bases, and 4 bases lay outside the gene matches. CDR3 sequence: CASSYSGTGEADTQYF. For the CDR3, the DNA is TGTGCCAGCAGTTACTCGGGGACAGGGGAGGCAGATACGCAGTATTTT.

This clone was seen just once. This CDR3 is CASSTSSGTVLTDTQYF. DNA for the CDR3: TGTGCCAGTAGCACTTCTTCAGGGACAGTCCTCACAGATACGCAGTATTTT. The genes are TRBV19 and TRBJ2-3; 7 bases agree with TRBD1. This CDR3 has 17 amino acids. CDR1 and CDR2 (germline): LNHDA, SQIVND (reference sequence). V shed 6 bases, J shed 2 bases, and the junction held 14 bases outside the gene matches.

V and J are TRBV7-3 and TRBJ1-2; 7 bases are a match to TRBD1. The junction had 5 bases not matched to a gene; V was cut back by 3 bases and J by 4 bases. CDR1 and CDR2 (germline): SGHTA, FQGTGA. The CDR3 contains 14 residues. The CDR3 loop reads CASSFDRDGYGYTF. In DNA, the CDR3 is TGTGCCAGCAGCTTTGACAGGGACGGCTATGGCTACACCTTC. Drawing the rest from reference TRBV7-3 and TRBJ1-2, the complete variable domain is GAGVSQTPSNKVTEKGKYVELRCDPISGHTALYWYRQSLGQGPEFLIYFQGTGAADDSGLPNDRFFAVRPEGSVSTLKIQRTERGDSAVYLCASSFDRDGYGYTFGSGTRLTVV.

The CDR3 reads CASSTTEDTQYF. The CDR3 nucleotides read TGTGCCAGCAGCACGACTGAAGATACGCAGTATTTT. This chain joins TRBV5-6 and TRBJ2-3; D remains ambiguous. The CDR3 has 12 amino acids. Germline assignment: CDR1 SGHDT and CDR2 YYEEEE. The V and J ends lost 4 bases and 5 bases respectively, with 8 bases between them.

The chain carries TRBV19 and TRBJ2-7; tentatively, D is TRBD2 (5 bases). V lost 6 bases and J 2 bases, leaving 17 bases between the germline ends. The CDR3 consists of 15 residues. Germline V gene lookup returns CDR1 LNHDA and CDR2 SQIVND (reference sequence). The CDR3 sequence is CASRHEGLSAYEQYF. In DNA form, the CDR3 reads TGTGCCAGTAGACATGAGGGCCTCTCTGCCTACGAGCAGTACTTC.

This rearrangement joins TRBV6-1 to TRBJ2-7; 8 nucleotides match TRBD1. There are 13 residues in the CDR3. Germline trimming cut 3 bases from V and 6 bases from J; bases unmatched to any gene: 4. Germline CDR1 reads MNHNS; CDR2 reads SASEGT. The CDR3 DNA reads TGTGCCAGCAGTGAGGGACAGGTCGGCGAGCAGTACTTC. Amino acids: CASSEGQVGEQYF.

The CDR3 DNA reads TGTGCCAGCGGGTCAGGGGGCAGGAATTCACCCCTCCACTTT. Amino acid sequence: CASGSGGRNSPLHF. The chain couples TRBV25-1 to TRBJ1-6; 8 positions match TRBD1. The V segment lost 8 bases and the J segment 7 bases; nucleotides outside the gene matches: 7. This CDR3 spans 14 amino acids. In germline, CDR1 is MGHDK, CDR2 SYGVNS.

The chain joins TRBV2 to TRBJ2-7; D may be TRBD2 (6 bases). The CDR3 consists of 14 residues. Germline CDR1 and CDR2: SNHLY and FYNNEI. The V and J ends lost 2 bases and 6 bases respectively, with 14 bases between them. DNA of the CDR3: TGTGCCAGCAGTGAATCGGGGACGCGGGGCGAGCAGTACTTC. This codes for CASSESGTRGEQYF.

This chain uses TRBV27 with TRBJ2-1; D is possibly TRBD2 (5 bases). The CDR3 contains 15 residues. The V gene's germline CDR1 is MNHEY and CDR2 SMNVEV (reference sequence). V was cut by 6 bases and J by 3 bases, with 15 bases left in between. The CDR3 here is CASSLRRGNYNEQFF. The CDR3 bases are TGTGCCAGCAGCCTTCGTCGGGGAAACTACAATGAGCAGTTCTTC.

This sequence joins TRBV6-4 and TRBJ2-2, with 7 bases matching TRBD1. CDR3 length: 18 residues. J was trimmed by 4 bases and V by 2 bases; bases with no gene match: 13. In germline, CDR1 is MRHNA, CDR2 SNTAGT. The CDR3 spells CASSDRGRGSSGTGELFF. The CDR3 nucleotides read TGTGCCAGCAGTGACAGGGGGCGCGGCTCTTCGGGCACCGGGGAGCTGTTTTTT.

The rearrangement uses TRBV5-1 and TRBJ2-5; TRBD1 agrees at 7 bases. CDR1 and CDR2 from the germline V gene are SGHRS and YFSETQ. V lost 0 bases, J lost 3 bases, and 2 bases stayed unmatched. The CDR3 loop spans 14 amino acids. CDR3 in DNA: TGCGCCAGCAGCTTGGCCGGGACAGAAGAGACCCAGTACTTC. Amino acids: CASSLAGTEETQYF.

This chain uses TRBV5-4 with TRBJ2-1, with TRBD2 matching 11 bases. The CDR3 is 13 amino acids. The V segment lost 4 bases and the J segment 8 bases; nucleotides outside the gene matches: 2. Germline-derived CDR1 and CDR2 are SGHNT and YYREEE (reference sequence). CDR3 nucleotide sequence: TGTGCCAGCAGCGTGACTAGCGGGGATGAGCAGTTCTTC. Protein sequence: CASSVTSGDEQFF.

The chain carries TRBV28 and TRBJ1-2; 12 bases are shared with TRBD1. Trimming took 6 bases from V and 7 from J; bases not matched to a gene: 6. The CDR3 sequence is 14 residues long. CDR1 and CDR2 (germline): MDHEN, SYDVKM. DNA of the CDR3: TGTGCCAGCAGGAAGGGACAGGGGGCGCTTGGCTACACCTTC. Translation gives CASRKGQGALGYTF.

The chain is built from TRBV10-3 and TRBJ1-3; 12 bases are a match to TRBD1. The ends lost 7 bases at V and 0 bases at J; junction bases unmatched: 16. The CDR3 consists of 20 residues. Germline CDR1 is ENHRY and CDR2 is SYGVKD. This CDR3 is CAIKRRSGDRGPLSGNTIYF. CDR3 nucleotides: TGTGCCATCAAAAGGCGATCAGGGGACAGGGGGCCTCTCTCTGGAAACACCATATATTTT.

Worth noting for this clone: A read error may produce the germline difference seen at one junction end. The chain carries TRBV5-5 and TRBJ2-3; perhaps TRBD2 as D (6 bases). This CDR3 comprises 17 residues. The germline CDR1 and CDR2 sequences are SGHKS and YYEKEE (reference sequence). The CDR3 DNA sequence: TGTGCCAGCAGCTTGGATCCCCTAGCGACTTCCACACATACGCAGTATTTT. As protein: CASSLDPLATSTHTQYF.

The gene calls are TRBV19 and TRBJ1-4, with D maybe TRBD1 (6 bases). Germline V gene data show CDR1 as LNHDA and CDR2 as SQIVND (reference sequence). Trimming took off 11 bases at V and 7 bases at J, with 17 bases between the two ends. The CDR3 has 13 residues. CDR3 sequence reads: CAVSGTRGEKLFF. The CDR3, as DNA: TGTGCCGTCTCCGGGACCAGGGGTGAAAAACTGTTTTTT.